The 21 T cell receptor beta chains in this list originate from one sample, sequenced in a study of blood T cell repertoires in COVID-19 (dated by TCRdb to 2020 to 2022). Libraries were built with the immunoSEQ multiplex PCR assay. The clones in this table, taken by TCRdb from immuneACCESS, are in-frame only. Not every clone is retained; where verified, under half of the shortfall comes from an unresolved V gene, and the cause of the rest is unknown. The sample includes about 50,000 clones, with around 88% observed a single time. The ten largest make up around 6% of the sample. Sequenced sample: peripheral blood. Every receptor here comes from a woman over 75 with acute or convalescent COVID-19.

The V and J genes are TRBV11-2 and TRBJ2-5; D may be TRBD1 (5 bases). Trimming took off 8 bases at V and 2 bases at J, with 12 bases between the two ends. Germline V CDR1 and CDR2: SGHAT, FQNNGV. The CDR3 loop spans 13 amino acids. In nucleotides, the CDR3 is TGTGCCAGCGAGTTGGGGCTACAAGAGACCCAGTACTTC. Translating gives CASELGLQETQYF.

The chain uses TRBV19 and TRBJ2-5, with D possibly TRBD1 on 7 matching bases. This CDR3 has 14 amino acids. V lost 3 bases and J 5 bases, leaving 13 bases between the germline ends. Looked up from germline, CDR1 is LNHDA and CDR2 is SQIVND (reference sequence). Here the CDR3 reads CASSIPGGQETQYF. DNA of the CDR3: TGTGCCAGTAGTATCCCAGGGGGGCAGGAGACCCAGTACTTC.

J is TRBJ1-2 and V is TRBV18; unclear D gene. The CDR3 sequence is 11 residues long. V lost 5 bases to trimming and J lost 5 bases, with 6 bases between them. Germline lookup yields CDR1 KGHSH and CDR2 LQKENI. CDR3: CASSTRYGYTF. The CDR3 nucleotides are TGTGCCAGCTCAACTCGGTATGGCTACACCTTC.

This chain links TRBV2 with TRBJ2-2; tentative D call: TRBD1 (6 bases). Germline V gene data show CDR1 as SNHLY and CDR2 as FYNNEI. The CDR3 is made up of 15 amino acids. The V gene lost 2 bases and the J gene lost 4 bases, with 11 bases spanning the gap. In DNA form, the CDR3 reads TGTGCCAGCAGTGAAACACAGGGAAGCACCGGGGAGCTGTTTTTT. Residues: CASSETQGSTGELFF.

The V gene is TRBV7-3, the J gene TRBJ1-2, with TRBD1 as a possible D gene (5 bases). CDR3 length: 16 residues. CDR1 SGHTA and CDR2 FQGTGA come from the germline V gene. The V end was cut by 5 bases, the J end by 0 bases, with 16 bases between. As DNA, the CDR3 is TGTGCCAGCAGCCCCTTTACAGGCGCAGCTAACTATGGCTACACCTTC. This sequence encodes CASSPFTGAANYGYTF.

The CDR3 bases are TGTGCCAGCAGATCACAGGGGCCCCAAGAGACCCAGTACTTC. Translated, it gives CASRSQGPQETQYF. This rearrangement joins TRBV6-6 to TRBJ2-5, with 7 bases identical to TRBD1. The CDR3 sequence is 14 residues long. V was clipped by 6 bases and J by 1 base; unmatched bases: 5. The germline CDR1 and CDR2 sequences are MNHNY and SVGAGI (reference sequence).

The chain has TRBV11-2 and TRBJ2-2; D perhaps matches TRBD2 (6 bases). This CDR3 region has 15 residues. Germline CDR1 SGHAT, CDR2 FQNNGV. V dropped 0 bases and J dropped 1 base, with 6 bases sitting between them. CDR3 amino acids: CASSLDGGNTGELFF. CDR3 bases: TGTGCCAGCAGCTTAGACGGGGGGAACACCGGGGAGCTGTTTTTT. The full variable domain, completed using reference TRBV11-2 and TRBJ2-2, is EAGVAQSPRYKIIEKRQSVAFWCNPISGHATLYWYQQILGQGPKLLIQFQNNGVVDDSQLPKDRFSAERLKGVDSTLKIQPAKLEDSAVYLCASSLDGGNTGELFFGEGSRLTVL.

The V gene is TRBV18, the J gene TRBJ2-5, with a possible D match to TRBD2 (6 bases). CDR1 is KGHSH and CDR2 is LQKENI in the germline V gene. The CDR3 length is 13 residues. Trimming cost V 3 bases and J 4 bases, with 9 bases left between them. The CDR3 is CASSPYGGETQYF. The DNA of the CDR3 is TGTGCCAGCTCACCGTACGGGGGAGAGACCCAGTACTTC.

This chain connects TRBV19 to TRBJ1-4, with 8 bases lining up with TRBD1. The J segment lost 5 bases and the V segment lost 5 bases, leaving 7 bases of the junction unmatched. There are 15 residues in the CDR3. In germline, CDR1 is LNHDA, CDR2 SQIVND (reference sequence). The CDR3 coding sequence is TGTGCCAGTAGTCCGGGTCGGACAGGGAATGAAAAACTGTTTTTT. The encoded protein is CASSPGRTGNEKLFF.

The chain carries TRBV5-1 and TRBJ2-7; 7 bases agree with TRBD2. Per germline, CDR1 SGHRS and CDR2 YFSETQ. V dropped 1 base and J dropped 3; count of bases not matched to a gene: 7. This CDR3 has 15 residues. CDR3 nucleotide sequence: TGCGCCAGCAGCTTGAGCGGGGTCGAGAACTACGAGCAGTACTTC. Protein sequence: CASSLSGVENYEQYF.

Only a few counts were recorded for this clone. The rearrangement links TRBV9 to TRBJ1-6, with D unclear. V was trimmed by 0 bases and J by 7 bases, leaving 8 bases between them. CDR1 and CDR2 from the germline V gene are SGDLS and YYNGEE. CDR3 length: 14 amino acids. The CDR3 region is CASSVVPGNSPLHF. CDR3 DNA sequence: TGTGCCAGCAGCGTAGTTCCGGGAAATTCACCCCTCCACTTT.

The V gene is TRBV30, the J gene TRBJ2-1, with 9 bases fitting TRBD2. J lost 5 bases, V lost 2 bases, and 13 bases had no gene match. The CDR3 spans 17 residues. Germline-derived CDR1 and CDR2 are GTSNPN and SVGIG (reference sequence). CDR3 sequence: CAWSRLWSGGPHNEQFF. In DNA form, the CDR3 reads TGTGCCTGGAGTAGGTTGTGGAGCGGGGGGCCCCACAATGAGCAGTTCTTC.

This rearrangement joins TRBV19 to TRBJ2-2; 7 bases agree with TRBD1. Germline-derived CDR1 and CDR2 are LNHDA and SQIVND (reference sequence). The CDR3 covers 14 residues. The V segment lost 8 bases and the J segment 5 bases; nucleotides outside the gene matches: 8. In DNA, the CDR3 is TGTGCCAGTCATGACAGGGTTGGAACCGGGGAGCTGTTTTTT. Translating it yields CASHDRVGTGELFF.

This rearrangement joins TRBV7-2 to TRBJ2-1; D is possibly TRBD2 (6 bases). Germline CDR1 reads SGHTA; CDR2 reads FQGNSA. V lost 5 bases to trimming and J lost 5 bases, with 22 bases between them. CDR3 length equals 17 residues. The CDR3 region is CASSARATLGGNNEQFF. The CDR3 region has the DNA TGTGCCAGCAGCGCAAGGGCCACCCTGGGGGGAAACAATGAGCAGTTCTTC.

This sequence joins TRBV21-1 and TRBJ1-5. TRBV21-1 is reported as a pseudogene. The CDR3 runs to 16 residues. The CDR3 sequence is CASSPSVELSNQPQHF. The CDR3 bases are TGTGCCAGCAGCCCCTCCGTGGAGCTGAGCAATCAGCCCCAGCATTTT.

The sample holds many counts of this clone. CDR3 protein: CASRVGLAGFYEQYF. The CDR3 region has the DNA TGTGCCAGCAGAGTGGGACTAGCGGGGTTCTACGAGCAGTACTTC. V is TRBV2 and J is TRBJ2-7, with 13 positions matching TRBD2. The CDR3 consists of 15 residues. Trimming took 6 bases from V and 3 from J; bases not matched to a gene: 5. Looked up from germline, CDR1 is SNHLY and CDR2 is FYNNEI.

This clone was counted a few times. The chain links TRBV10-1 to TRBJ2-6; D is ambiguous. The CDR3 is 16 amino acids. Germline CDR1 is WNHNN and CDR2 is SYGVQD (reference sequence). V lost 3 bases and J 0 bases, leaving 9 bases between the germline ends. This CDR3 reads CASSDGQHSGANVLTF. CDR3 DNA sequence: TGCGCCAGCAGTGATGGGCAGCACTCTGGGGCCAACGTCCTGACTTTC.

This chain connects TRBV15 to TRBJ1-2, with 8 bases lining up with TRBD1. V shed 3 bases, J shed 1 base, and the junction held 4 bases outside the gene matches. The CDR3 length is 15 residues. The germline CDR1 and CDR2 sequences are LNHNV and YYDKDF (reference sequence). Here the CDR3 reads CATSSGQGLNYGYTF. The CDR3 DNA reads TGTGCCACCAGCAGTGGACAGGGACTTAACTATGGCTACACCTTC. The whole variable domain, filled in from reference TRBV15 and TRBJ1-2, reads DAMVIQNPRYQVTQFGKPVTLSCSQTLNHNVMYWYQQKSSQAPKLLFHYYDKDFNNEADTPDNFQSRRPNTSFCFLDIRSPGLGDTAMYLCATSSGQGLNYGYTFGSGTRLTVV.

V and J are TRBV11-2 and TRBJ2-1; 9 nucleotides line up with TRBD2. Unmatched junction bases numbered 7, after V lost 8 bases and J lost 8 bases. Germline CDR1 SGHAT, CDR2 FQNNGV. The CDR3 length is 13 residues. CDR3 sequence (DNA): TGTGCCAGCCGGCGGGGGGGCATCGATGAGCAGTTCTTC. As protein: CASRRGGIDEQFF.

There are a few counts of this clone. V usage is TRBV10-1 and J usage is TRBJ2-7; 7 bases line up with TRBD1. Trimming took 5 bases from V and 2 from J; bases not matched to a gene: 6. The CDR3 sequence is 14 residues long. Germline CDR1 and CDR2: WNHNN and SYGVQD (reference sequence). The CDR3 bases are TGCGCCAGCAGTCTAACAGGGGTCGCCTACGAGCAGTACTTC. Amino acid sequence: CASSLTGVAYEQYF.

The rearrangement uses TRBV19 and TRBJ1-2; D gene unclear. Germline-derived CDR1 and CDR2 are LNHDA and SQIVND (reference sequence). The CDR3 spans 13 residues. Trimming took off 4 bases at V and 8 bases at J, with 14 bases between the two ends. In DNA, the CDR3 is TGTGCCAGTAGTACCTCAGGCTTCGACGGCTACACCTTC. This sequence encodes CASSTSGFDGYTF.